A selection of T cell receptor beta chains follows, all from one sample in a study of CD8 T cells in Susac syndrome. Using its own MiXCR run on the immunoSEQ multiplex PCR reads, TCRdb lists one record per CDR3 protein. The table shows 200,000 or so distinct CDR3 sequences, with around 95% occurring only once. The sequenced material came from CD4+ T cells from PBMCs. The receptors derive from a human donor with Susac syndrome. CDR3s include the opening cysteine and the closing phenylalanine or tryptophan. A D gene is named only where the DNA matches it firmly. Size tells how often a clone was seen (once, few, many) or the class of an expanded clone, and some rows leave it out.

CDR3aa: CAWNPGGRNYEQYF
CDR3nt: TGTGCCTGGAACCCCGGGGGTCGGAACTACGAGCAGTACTTC
v_gene: TRBV30
abundance: NA
d_gene: NA
j_gene: TRBJ2-7

CDR3aa: CASREAFF
CDR3nt: TGTGCCAGCAGAGAAGCTTTCTTT
v_gene: TRBV6-1
abundance: NA
d_gene: NA
j_gene: TRBJ1-1

CDR3aa: CASSPEGQFDYGYTF
CDR3nt: TGCGCCAGCAGCCCCGAAGGACAGTTCGACTATGGCTACACCTTC
v_gene: TRBV4-3
abundance: NA
d_gene: NA
j_gene: TRBJ1-2

CDR3aa: CASSVTSGGNEQYF
CDR3nt: TGTGCCAGCAGCGTGACAAGCGGCGGCAACGAGCAGTACTTC
v_gene: TRBV9
abundance: NA
d_gene: NA
j_gene: TRBJ2-7

CDR3aa: CAMQPGQGYEQYF
CDR3nt: TGTGCCATGCAACCGGGACAGGGCTACGAGCAGTACTTC
v_gene: TRBV21-1
abundance: NA
d_gene: NA
j_gene: TRBJ2-7

CDR3aa: CSVEARYNEQFF
CDR3nt: TGCAGCGTTGAAGCCCGATACAATGAGCAGTTCTTC
v_gene: TRBV29-1
abundance: NA
d_gene: NA
j_gene: TRBJ2-1

CDR3aa: CASSATSGGLPDTQYF
CDR3nt: TGTGCCAGCAGTGCGACTAGCGGGGGACTCCCAGATACGCAGTATTTT
v_gene: TRBV25-1
abundance: NA
d_gene: TRBD2
j_gene: TRBJ2-3

CDR3aa: CASSLYQGDEQYF
CDR3nt: TGTGCCAGCAGCTTATATCAGGGGGACGAGCAGTACTTC
v_gene: TRBV7-2
abundance: NA
d_gene: TRBD1
j_gene: TRBJ2-7

CDR3aa: CSAWHIQRGAGDTQYF
CDR3nt: TGCAGTGCTTGGCACATTCAGCGGGGTGCGGGAGATACGCAGTATTTT
v_gene: TRBV20-1
abundance: NA
d_gene: TRBD2
j_gene: TRBJ2-3

CDR3aa: CASSRTGQGLRQETQYF
CDR3nt: TGTGCCAGCAGCCGTACCGGACAGGGACTCCGTCAAGAGACCCAGTACTTC
v_gene: TRBV7-3
abundance: NA
d_gene: TRBD1
j_gene: TRBJ2-5

CDR3aa: CASSLSGTGYGYTF
CDR3nt: TGTGCCAGCAGCTTGTCCGGGACAGGGTATGGCTACACCTTC
v_gene: TRBV5-4
abundance: few
d_gene: TRBD1
j_gene: TRBJ1-2

CDR3aa: CASSPAVRAYNEQFF
CDR3nt: TGTGCCAGCAGCCCAGCGGTCAGAGCTTACAATGAGCAGTTCTTC
v_gene: TRBV7-2
abundance: NA
d_gene: NA
j_gene: TRBJ2-1

CDR3aa: CASTPTGSTGELFF
CDR3nt: TGCGCCAGCACCCCGACAGGGAGCACCGGGGAGCTGTTTTTT
v_gene: TRBV5-1
abundance: NA
d_gene: TRBD1
j_gene: TRBJ2-2

CDR3aa: CSVLARGVSYEQYF
CDR3nt: TGCAGCGTTCTAGCCCGCGGTGTTTCCTACGAGCAGTACTTC
v_gene: TRBV29-1
abundance: NA
d_gene: NA
j_gene: TRBJ2-7

CDR3aa: CASSADTYNEQFF
CDR3nt: TGTGCTAGCAGCGCGGACACATACAATGAGCAGTTCTTC
v_gene: TRBV7-7
abundance: NA
d_gene: NA
j_gene: TRBJ2-1

CDR3aa: CSARDDFGGWGTGELFF
CDR3nt: TGCAGTGCTAGAGATGATTTCGGAGGCTGGGGCACCGGGGAGCTGTTTTTT
v_gene: TRBV20-1
abundance: NA
d_gene: NA
j_gene: TRBJ2-2

CDR3aa: CASSRQVSPRYEQYF
CDR3nt: TGTGCCAGCAGCCGCCAGGTGAGCCCAAGGTACGAGCAGTACTTC
v_gene: TRBV7-6
abundance: NA
d_gene: NA
j_gene: TRBJ2-7

CDR3aa: CSAQGGKTGANVLTF
CDR3nt: TGCAGTGCCCAAGGGGGCAAGACTGGGGCCAACGTCCTGACTTTC
v_gene: TRBV20-1
abundance: NA
d_gene: TRBD1
j_gene: TRBJ2-6

CDR3aa: CSVEALMNTEAFF
CDR3nt: TGCAGCGTTGAGGCACTAATGAACACTGAAGCTTTCTTT
v_gene: TRBV29-1
abundance: NA
d_gene: NA
j_gene: TRBJ1-1

CDR3aa: CSARRQDLAKNIQYF
CDR3nt: TGCAGTGCTAGAAGGCAAGATCTAGCCAAAAACATTCAGTACTTC
v_gene: TRBV20-1
abundance: NA
d_gene: NA
j_gene: TRBJ2-4

CDR3aa: CASSATRNQPQHF
CDR3nt: TGTGCCAGCAGTGCGACACGCAATCAGCCCCAGCATTTT
v_gene: TRBV12-3/TRBV12-4
abundance: NA
d_gene: NA
j_gene: TRBJ1-5

CDR3aa: CASSSGREATQYF
CDR3nt: TGTGCCAGCAGCTCTGGCAGGGAAGCCACCCAGTACTTC
v_gene: TRBV7-9
abundance: once
d_gene: NA
j_gene: TRBJ2-5

CDR3aa: CANGEHRRSTDTQYF
CDR3nt: TGTGCCAATGGAGAGCACAGGCGCAGCACAGATACGCAGTATTTT
v_gene: TRBV24-1
abundance: NA
d_gene: NA
j_gene: TRBJ2-3

CDR3aa: CASSQDRGEQYF
CDR3nt: TGTGCCAGCAGCCAAGACAGGGGCGAGCAGTACTTC
v_gene: TRBV3-1
abundance: NA
d_gene: NA
j_gene: TRBJ2-7

CDR3aa: CARMKSSAGELFF
CDR3nt: TGTGCCCGAATGAAAAGTTCCGCCGGGGAGCTGTTTTTT
v_gene: TRBV30
abundance: NA
d_gene: NA
j_gene: TRBJ2-2

CDR3aa: CASSIRDGNEKLFF
CDR3nt: TGTGCCAGTTCAATCAGGGATGGGAATGAAAAACTGTTTTTT
v_gene: TRBV19
abundance: NA
d_gene: NA
j_gene: TRBJ1-4

CDR3aa: CASSYSIPRDGYGYTF
CDR3nt: TGTGCCAGCAGTTACTCGATACCCAGGGACGGCTATGGCTACACCTTC
v_gene: TRBV6-5
abundance: once
d_gene: NA
j_gene: TRBJ1-2

CDR3aa: CAWSVLSTTQYF
CDR3nt: TGTGCCTGGAGTGTACTTTCGACCACGCAGTATTTT
v_gene: TRBV30
abundance: NA
d_gene: NA
j_gene: TRBJ2-3

CDR3aa: CAAVANTEAFF
CDR3nt: TGTGCCGCCGTGGCGAACACTGAAGCTTTCTTT
v_gene: TRBV30
abundance: NA
d_gene: NA
j_gene: TRBJ1-1

CDR3aa: CSVEDQRGTYEQYF
CDR3nt: TGCAGCGTTGAAGATCAGCGAGGTACCTACGAGCAGTACTTC
v_gene: TRBV29-1
abundance: NA
d_gene: NA
j_gene: TRBJ2-7

CDR3aa: CAWMYWVEGAKNIQYF
CDR3nt: TGTGCCTGGATGTACTGGGTCGAGGGGGCCAAAAACATTCAGTACTTC
v_gene: TRBV30
abundance: NA
d_gene: NA
j_gene: TRBJ2-4

CDR3aa: CSAREDRLTDTQYF
CDR3nt: TGCAGTGCTAGAGAGGACAGACTCACAGATACGCAGTATTTT
v_gene: TRBV20-1
abundance: NA
d_gene: NA
j_gene: TRBJ2-3

CDR3aa: CSAKGQNYGYTF
CDR3nt: TGCAGTGCTAAGGGACAGAACTATGGCTACACCTTC
v_gene: TRBV20-1
abundance: NA
d_gene: TRBD1
j_gene: TRBJ1-2

CDR3aa: CASSFTQNGYGYTF
CDR3nt: TGTGCCAGCAGTTTTACCCAAAACGGCTATGGCTACACCTTC
v_gene: TRBV28
abundance: NA
d_gene: NA
j_gene: TRBJ1-2

CDR3aa: CASSSLHDSYEQYF
CDR3nt: TGTGCCAGCAGCTCACTCCATGACTCCTACGAGCAGTACTTC
v_gene: TRBV11-2
abundance: once
d_gene: NA
j_gene: TRBJ2-7

CDR3aa: CASSPGAGGNYGYTF
CDR3nt: TGCGCCAGCAGCCCTGGGGCAGGGGGCAACTATGGCTACACCTTC
v_gene: TRBV4-3
abundance: NA
d_gene: TRBD1
j_gene: TRBJ1-2

CDR3aa: CASDLGVHVGGYTF
CDR3nt: TGTGCCAGCGACCTGGGGGTTCACGTCGGTGGCTACACCTTC
v_gene: TRBV12-3/TRBV12-4
abundance: NA
d_gene: NA
j_gene: TRBJ1-2

CDR3aa: CASSQTVNTEAFF
CDR3nt: TGTGCCAGCAGCCAAACAGTGAACACTGAAGCTTTCTTT
v_gene: TRBV27
abundance: NA
d_gene: NA
j_gene: TRBJ1-1

CDR3aa: CASTTGTANTEAFF
CDR3nt: TGTGCCAGCACAACCGGGACAGCAAACACTGAAGCTTTCTTT
v_gene: TRBV7-8
abundance: NA
d_gene: TRBD1
j_gene: TRBJ1-1

CDR3aa: CASSQDRGTARNSPLHF
CDR3nt: TGCGCCAGCAGCCAAGATCGCGGCACAGCGAGGAATTCACCCCTCCACTTT
v_gene: TRBV4-3
abundance: NA
d_gene: NA
j_gene: TRBJ1-6

CDR3aa: CASSYSGEEGGELFF
CDR3nt: TGTGCCAGCAGTTACTCCGGGGAGGAGGGCGGGGAGCTGTTTTTT
v_gene: TRBV6-2/TRBV6-3
abundance: once
d_gene: NA
j_gene: TRBJ2-2

CDR3aa: CASSRWETQYF
CDR3nt: TGTGCCAGCTCGCGCTGGGAGACCCAGTACTTC
v_gene: TRBV18
abundance: few
d_gene: NA
j_gene: TRBJ2-5

CDR3aa: CASSSGQGTALNEKLFF
CDR3nt: TGTGCCAGCAGCTCTGGACAGGGAACAGCTCTGAATGAAAAACTGTTTTTT
v_gene: TRBV5-6
abundance: NA
d_gene: TRBD1
j_gene: TRBJ1-4

CDR3aa: CASSVFRDRIGTF
CDR3nt: TGTGCCAGCAGCGTATTCCGGGACAGGATTGGAACCTTC
v_gene: TRBV9
abundance: NA
d_gene: TRBD1
j_gene: TRBJ1-2

CDR3aa: CSARDPRVFGETQYF
CDR3nt: TGCAGTGCTAGAGACCCGCGGGTGTTCGGAGAGACCCAGTACTTC
v_gene: TRBV20-1
abundance: NA
d_gene: NA
j_gene: TRBJ2-5

CDR3aa: CASSPGLLYGYTF
CDR3nt: TGTGCCAGCAGTCCCGGACTGCTCTATGGCTACACCTTC
v_gene: TRBV12-3/TRBV12-4
abundance: NA
d_gene: NA
j_gene: TRBJ1-2

CDR3aa: CSARGDPPYEQYF
CDR3nt: TGCAGTGCCCGAGGGGATCCCCCCTACGAGCAGTACTTC
v_gene: TRBV20-1
abundance: NA
d_gene: NA
j_gene: TRBJ2-7

CDR3aa: CAISDAARGSSGANVLTF
CDR3nt: TGTGCCATCAGTGATGCGGCCAGGGGGAGCTCTGGGGCCAACGTCCTGACTTTC
v_gene: TRBV10-3
abundance: NA
d_gene: TRBD1
j_gene: TRBJ2-6

CDR3aa: CSVERTANYGYTF
CDR3nt: TGCAGCGTTGAGAGGACAGCTAACTATGGCTACACCTTC
v_gene: TRBV29-1
abundance: NA
d_gene: NA
j_gene: TRBJ1-2